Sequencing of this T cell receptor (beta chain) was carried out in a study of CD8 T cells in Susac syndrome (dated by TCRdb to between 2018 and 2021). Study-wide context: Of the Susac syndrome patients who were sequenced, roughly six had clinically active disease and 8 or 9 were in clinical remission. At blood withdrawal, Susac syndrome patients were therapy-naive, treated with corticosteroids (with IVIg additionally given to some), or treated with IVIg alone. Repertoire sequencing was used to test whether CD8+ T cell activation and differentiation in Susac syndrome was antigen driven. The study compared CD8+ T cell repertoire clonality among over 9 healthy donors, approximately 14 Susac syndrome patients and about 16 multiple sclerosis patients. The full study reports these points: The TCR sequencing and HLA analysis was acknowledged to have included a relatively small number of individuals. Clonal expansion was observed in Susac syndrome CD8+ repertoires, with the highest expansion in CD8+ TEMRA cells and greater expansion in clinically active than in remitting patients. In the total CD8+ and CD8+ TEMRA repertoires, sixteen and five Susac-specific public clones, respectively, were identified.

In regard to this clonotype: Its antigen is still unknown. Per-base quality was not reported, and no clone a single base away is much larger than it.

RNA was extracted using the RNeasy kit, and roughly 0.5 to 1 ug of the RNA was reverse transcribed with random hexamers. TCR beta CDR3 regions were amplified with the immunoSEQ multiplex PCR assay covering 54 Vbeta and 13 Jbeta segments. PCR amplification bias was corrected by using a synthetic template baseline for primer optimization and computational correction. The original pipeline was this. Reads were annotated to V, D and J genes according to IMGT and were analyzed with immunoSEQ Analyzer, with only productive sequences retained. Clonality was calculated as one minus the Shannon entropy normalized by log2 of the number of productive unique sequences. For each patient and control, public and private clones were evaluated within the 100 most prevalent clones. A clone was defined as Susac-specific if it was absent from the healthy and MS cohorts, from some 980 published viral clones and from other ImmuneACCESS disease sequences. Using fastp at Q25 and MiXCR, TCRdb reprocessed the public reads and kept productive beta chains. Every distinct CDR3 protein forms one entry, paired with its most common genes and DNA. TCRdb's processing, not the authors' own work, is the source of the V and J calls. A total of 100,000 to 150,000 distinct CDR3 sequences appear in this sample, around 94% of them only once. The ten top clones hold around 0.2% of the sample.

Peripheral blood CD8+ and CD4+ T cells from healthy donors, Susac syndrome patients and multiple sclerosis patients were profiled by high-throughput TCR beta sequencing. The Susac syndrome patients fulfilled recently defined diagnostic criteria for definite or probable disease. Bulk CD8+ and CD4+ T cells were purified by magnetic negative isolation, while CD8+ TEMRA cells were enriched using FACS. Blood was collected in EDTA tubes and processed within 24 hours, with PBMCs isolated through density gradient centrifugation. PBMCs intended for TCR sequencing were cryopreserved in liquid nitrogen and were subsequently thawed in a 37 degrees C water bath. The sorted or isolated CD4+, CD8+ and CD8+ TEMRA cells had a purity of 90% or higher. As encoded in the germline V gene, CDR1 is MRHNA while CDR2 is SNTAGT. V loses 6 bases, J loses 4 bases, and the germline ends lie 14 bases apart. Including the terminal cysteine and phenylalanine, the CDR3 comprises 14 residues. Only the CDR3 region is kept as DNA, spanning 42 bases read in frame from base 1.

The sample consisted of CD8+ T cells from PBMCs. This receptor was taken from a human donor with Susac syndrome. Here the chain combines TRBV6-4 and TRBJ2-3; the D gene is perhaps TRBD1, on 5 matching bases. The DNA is TGTGCCAGCAGCACAGGTCCTGAGGCAGATACGCAGTATTTT. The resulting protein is CASSTGPEADTQYF.